Each of the 2 T cell receptor beta chains below was sequenced from the same sample in a study of vaccination and CD4 T cells after COVID-19. Cultured CD4+ T cell DNA was sequenced using the Oncomine TCR Beta short-read assay. TCRdb called the PCR reads again in MiXCR, with one record for every CDR3 protein. The sample consists of roughly 13,000 distinct CDR3 sequences, about two fifths of them appearing once. Sample treatment: roughly ten-day PBMC culture with coronavirus spike peptide pools or control peptides (ViraFEST assay). Antigen specificity for these receptors is unknown. The source material was CD4+ T cells from blood, cultured in vitro, sampled before SARS-CoV-2 vaccination. These receptors were obtained from a human donor who had recovered from COVID-19.

The chain joins TRBV12-3 or TRBV12-4 to TRBJ1-6; D is possibly TRBD1 (5 bases). The CDR3 consists of 13 residues. The V end was cut by 10 bases, the J end by 10 bases, with 17 bases between. In DNA, the CDR3 is TGTGCCACCCAGGCAACTGAGGGGTCACCCCTCCACTTT. Its translation: CATQATEGSPLHF.

The J gene is TRBJ1-1, the V gene TRBV7-3; tentatively, D is TRBD1 (6 bases). CDR3 size: 14 residues. Germline V gene lookup returns CDR1 SGHTA and CDR2 FQGTGA. V was trimmed by 0 bases and J by 8 bases, leaving 13 bases between them. The CDR3 protein is CASSLTPTGTEAFF. CDR3 nucleotide sequence: TGTGCCAGCAGCTTAACGCCTACAGGGACCGAAGCTTTCTTT.